This T cell receptor beta chain was recorded in a study of beta chain features in type 1 diabetes. Study-level background: The study examined 107,917,701 sorted cells across all samples. Study-level points and caveats: It was not settled here whether HLA type affects TCRB rearrangement. People with Type 1 diabetes carried modestly yet significantly shorter TCRB CDR3s in all four CD4+ subsets.

On this clone: Its antigen is not known. The sample has other DNA sequences that encode this CDR3 too.

Expressed TCRB transcripts were sequenced after all isolated RNA was converted to cDNA. Naive, central memory and regulatory T cell samples produced a mean of about 3.4 million reads. Clones were read by immunoSEQ multiplex PCR, and TCRdb kept only the in-frame ones, dropping some. Counted here are some 160,000 clones, roughly 8% occurring once; the ten biggest clones make up 0.54%. Naive, central memory, regulatory and stem cell-like memory cells within the CD4+ compartment were sorted using CD45RO/CCR7/CD25/CD127/CD95/CD27. Germline V gene data show CDR1 as SGHRS and CDR2 as YFSETQ. The CDR3 is 12 residues long. Trimming left V 0 bases short and J 6 bases short, with 7 bases between.

The sequence derives from a young woman with type 1 diabetes. The sequenced sample consisted of central memory CD4+ T cells from blood. This chain connects TRBV5-1 to TRBJ2-7; D is undetermined. This CDR3 reads CASSLAGGEQYF. CDR3 bases: TGCGCCAGCAGCTTGGCTGGCGGCGAGCAGTACTTC.